The following is a T cell receptor (beta chain) sequence with its context. This record comes from a study of CD8 T cells in Susac syndrome. Looked up from germline, CDR1 is LNHDA and CDR2 is SQIVND (reference sequence). The CDR3 totals 11 residues. Trimming removed 3 bases at V and 8 bases at J, with 5 bases between. Reverse transcription of about 0.5 to 1 ug RNA used random hexamers. The CDR3 of TCR beta was amplified by immunoSEQ multiplex PCR across 54 Vbeta and 13 Jbeta. Via MiXCR, TCRdb re-called the immunoSEQ multiplex PCR reads, giving one row per CDR3 protein. In the table there are around 230,000 distinct CDR3 sequences, around 96% of which are singletons.

The chain combines TRBV19 with TRBJ2-1; D is unclear. Sequences were obtained from CD4+ T cells from PBMCs. This clonotype originated in a human donor with Susac syndrome. Here the CDR3 DNA reads TGTGCCAGTAGTATGTGGGATGAGCAGTTCTTC. Protein product: CASSMWDEQFF.